A selection of T cell receptor beta chains follows, all from one sample in a study of control samples from healthy donors and cancer patients. The protocol was immunoSEQ multiplex PCR, while the TCRdb copy is restricted to in-frame clones and leaves out a portion. The repertoire has about 120,000 clones, approximately 90% of them found once; the top ten carry 6% to 8.5%. What was sequenced was blood. These receptors came from a woman younger than 35 in good health. The CDR3 runs from the conserved cysteine through the conserved F or W. D genes are given only for firm matches. Some rows mark clone size as missing; the rest say once, few, many or name a class of expanded clone.

clone size,V gene,J gene,D gene,CDR3 DNA,CDR3 protein
.,TRBV7-2,TRBJ2-2,TRBD1,TGTGCCAGCAGCCCAGGGACAGGGGTGGGCGGGGAGCTGTTTTTT,CASSPGTGVGGELFF
.,TRBV3-1/TRBV3-2,TRBJ2-6,TRBD1,TGTGCCAGCAGCCAACAGACAGGGTCTGGGGCCAACGTCCTGACTTTC,CASSQQTGSGANVLTF
.,TRBV6-5,TRBJ2-7,.,TGTGCCAGCAAAGAGGGGCAGGTTTCCTACGAGCAGTACTTC,CASKEGQVSYEQYF
few,TRBV18,TRBJ2-6,TRBD1,TGTGCCAGCTCACCCACAGGGGGCTTCCCTGGGGCCAACGTCCTGACTTTC,CASSPTGGFPGANVLTF
.,TRBV19,TRBJ2-2,TRBD1,TGTGCCAGTAGTATGCCAGGGACAGGGGATGTCGGGGAGCTGTTTTTT,CASSMPGTGDVGELFF
.,TRBV7-9,TRBJ2-5,TRBD2,TGTGCCAGCAGCTTAGGGCGGGGACTAGAGGGGACCCAGTACTTC,CASSLGRGLEGTQYF
.,TRBV6-5,TRBJ1-1,.,TGTGCCAGCAGTTACTCGGGACTGTCAAGAGGAGCCTTCTTT,CASSYSGLSRGAFF
.,TRBV15,TRBJ2-3,.,TGTGCCACCAGCAGACCGGGAGGCACAGATACGCAGTATTTT,CATSRPGGTDTQYF
.,TRBV21-1,TRBJ2-7,.,TGTGCCAGCAACCCAGGGGGCGCCGAGCAGTACTTC,CASNPGGAEQYF
.,TRBV4-3,TRBJ1-2,TRBD1,TGCGCCAGCAGCCAAGGACGGGACAGGGGGCGCGGGAATGGCTACACCTTC,CASSQGRDRGRGNGYTF
.,TRBV15,TRBJ1-1,.,TGTGCCACCAGCAGAGAGAGGGGGACCCGCACTGAAGCTTTCTTT,CATSRERGTRTEAFF
.,TRBV4-3,TRBJ2-7,.,TGCGCCAGCAGCCAAGACTCTCCGGGGCCGGGGAACTGGGCCTACGAGCAGTACTTC,CASSQDSPGPGNWAYEQYF
.,TRBV6-2/TRBV6-3,TRBJ2-7,TRBD1,TGTGCCAGCAGCCATTCTCCGGGACAGGGTCTCTACGAGCAGTACTTC,CASSHSPGQGLYEQYF
.,TRBV2,TRBJ1-2,.,TGTGCCAGCAGTGTCACGGGGGCGCCTGGCTACACCTTC,CASSVTGAPGYTF
.,TRBV2,TRBJ1-2,TRBD1,TGTGCCAGCAGTGGACAGGGCTATGGCTACACCTTC,CASSGQGYGYTF
.,TRBV27,TRBJ2-7,TRBD1,TGTGCCAGCAGTTTGGGACAGCACTACGAGCAGTACTTC,CASSLGQHYEQYF
.,TRBV2,TRBJ1-2,.,TGTGCCAGCAGTGAACTTTACAGGGATGACGACGGCTACACCTTC,CASSELYRDDDGYTF